This TCR beta chain was obtained from a study of T cell clonality in common variable immunodeficiency. The table lists this clone with many counts. The read ends 3 residues before the CDR3 terminus; that terminus is restored from the germline J gene. Within the sample, other DNA sequences also encode this same CDR3. Donors gave roughly 5 to 8 ml heparinized peripheral whole blood. The CDR3 loop spans 14 amino acids. The ends lost 2 bases at V and 6 bases at J; junction bases unmatched: 5. Germline CDR1 reads GTSNPN; CDR2 reads SVGIG (reference sequence). Repertoires were generated with immunoSEQ multiplex PCR, while TCRdb's copy carries only in-frame clones and drops some. The data show some 42,000 clones, none appearing only once, with over 1.1% held by the ten largest.

The receptor comes from a person aged 18 to 70 in good health. The gene calls are TRBV30 and TRBJ1-3; 9 bases agree with TRBD1. Material for sequencing was peripheral blood mononuclear cells. CDR3 residues: CAWSQGQGTNTIYF. The CDR3 DNA, read in part, is TGTGCCTGGAGTCAGGGACAGGGTACAAACACC.